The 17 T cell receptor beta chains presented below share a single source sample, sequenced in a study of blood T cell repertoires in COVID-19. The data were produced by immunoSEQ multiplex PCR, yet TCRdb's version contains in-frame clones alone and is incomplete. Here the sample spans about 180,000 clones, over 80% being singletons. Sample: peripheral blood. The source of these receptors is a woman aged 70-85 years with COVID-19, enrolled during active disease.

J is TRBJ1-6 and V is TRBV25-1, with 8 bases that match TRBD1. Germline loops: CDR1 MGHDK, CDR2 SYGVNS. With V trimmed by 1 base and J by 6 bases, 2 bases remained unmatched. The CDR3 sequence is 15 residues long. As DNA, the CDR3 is TGTGCCAGCAGTGAATCAGGACAGGGTAATTCACCCCTCCACTTT. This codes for CASSESGQGNSPLHF.

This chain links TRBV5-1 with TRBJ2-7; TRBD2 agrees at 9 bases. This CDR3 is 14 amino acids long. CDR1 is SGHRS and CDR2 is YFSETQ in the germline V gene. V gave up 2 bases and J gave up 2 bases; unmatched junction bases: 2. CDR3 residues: CASSFSGSPYEQYF. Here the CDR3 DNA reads TGCGCCAGCAGCTTTAGCGGGAGTCCCTACGAGCAGTACTTC.

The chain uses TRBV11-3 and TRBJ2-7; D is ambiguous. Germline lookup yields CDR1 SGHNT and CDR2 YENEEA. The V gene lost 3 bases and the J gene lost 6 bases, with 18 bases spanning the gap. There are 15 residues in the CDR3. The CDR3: CASSLRSARESEQYF. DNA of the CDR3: TGTGCCAGCAGCTTGAGAAGCGCCCGCGAGAGCGAGCAGTACTTC.

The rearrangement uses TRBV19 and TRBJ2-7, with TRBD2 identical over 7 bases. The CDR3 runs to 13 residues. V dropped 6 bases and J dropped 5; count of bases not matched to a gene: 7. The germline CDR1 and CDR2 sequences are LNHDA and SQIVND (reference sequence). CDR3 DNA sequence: TGTGCCAGTAGACGGGGGGTAATGAACGAGCAGTACTTC. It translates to CASRRGVMNEQYF.

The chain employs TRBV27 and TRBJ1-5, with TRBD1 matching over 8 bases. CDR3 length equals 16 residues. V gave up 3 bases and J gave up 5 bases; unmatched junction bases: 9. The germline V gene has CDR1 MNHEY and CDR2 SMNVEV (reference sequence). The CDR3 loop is CASSLGTGRPYQPQHF. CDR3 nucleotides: TGTGCCAGCAGTTTGGGGACAGGTCGGCCGTATCAGCCCCAGCATTTT.

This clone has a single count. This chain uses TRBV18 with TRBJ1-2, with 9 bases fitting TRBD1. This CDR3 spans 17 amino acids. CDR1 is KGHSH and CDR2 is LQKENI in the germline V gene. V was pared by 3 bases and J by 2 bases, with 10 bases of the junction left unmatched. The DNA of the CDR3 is TGTGCCAGCTCACCCTCGGGACAGGGTTCGAGGAACTATGGCTACACCTTC. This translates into CASSPSGQGSRNYGYTF. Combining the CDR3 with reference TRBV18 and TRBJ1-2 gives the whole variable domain NAGVMQNPRHLVRRRGQEARLRCSPMKGHSHVYWYRQLPEEGLKFMVYLQKENIIDESGMPKERFSAEFPKEGPSILRIQQVVRGDSAAYFCASSPSGQGSRNYGYTFGSGTRLTVV.

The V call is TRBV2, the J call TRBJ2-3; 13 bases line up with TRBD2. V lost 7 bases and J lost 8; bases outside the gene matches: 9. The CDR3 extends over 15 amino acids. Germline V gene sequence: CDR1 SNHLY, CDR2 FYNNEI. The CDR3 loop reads CASIPFTSGRATQYF. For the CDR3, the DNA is TGTGCCAGCATCCCCTTCACTAGCGGGAGGGCTACGCAGTATTTT.

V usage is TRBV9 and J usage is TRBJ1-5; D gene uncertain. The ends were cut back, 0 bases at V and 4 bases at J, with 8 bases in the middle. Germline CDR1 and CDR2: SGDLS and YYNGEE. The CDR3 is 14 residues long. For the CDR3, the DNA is TGTGCCAGCAGCGTAGGGCAGGCGAATCAGCCCCAGCATTTT. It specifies CASSVGQANQPQHF.

In nucleotides, the CDR3 is TGTGCCAGCACCCTCCTTGGGCAGAATCAGCCCCAGCATTTT. This sequence encodes CASTLLGQNQPQHF. The chain recombines TRBV28 with TRBJ1-5, with D unresolved. Trimming removed 7 bases at V and 4 bases at J, with 14 bases between. Germline V gene lookup returns CDR1 MDHEN and CDR2 SYDVKM. The CDR3 has 14 residues.

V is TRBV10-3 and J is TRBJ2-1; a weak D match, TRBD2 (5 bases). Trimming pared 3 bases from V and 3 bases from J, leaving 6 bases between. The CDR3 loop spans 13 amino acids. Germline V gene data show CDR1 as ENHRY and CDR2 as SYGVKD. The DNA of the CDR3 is TGTGCCATCAGTGAAAGCGGCTACAATGAGCAGTTCTTC. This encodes CAISESGYNEQFF.

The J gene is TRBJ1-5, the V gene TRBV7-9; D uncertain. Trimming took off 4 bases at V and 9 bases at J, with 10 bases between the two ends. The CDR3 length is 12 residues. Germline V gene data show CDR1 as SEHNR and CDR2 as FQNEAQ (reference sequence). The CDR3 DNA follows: TGTGCCAGCAGCTCGACTTCTCTGCCCCAGCATTTT. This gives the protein CASSSTSLPQHF. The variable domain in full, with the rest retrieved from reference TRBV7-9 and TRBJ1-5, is DTGVSQNPRHKITKRGQNVTFRCDPISEHNRLYWYRQTLGQGPEFLTYFQNEAQLEKSRLLSDRFSAERPKGSFSTLEIQRTEQGDSAMYLCASSSTSLPQHFGDGTRLSIL.

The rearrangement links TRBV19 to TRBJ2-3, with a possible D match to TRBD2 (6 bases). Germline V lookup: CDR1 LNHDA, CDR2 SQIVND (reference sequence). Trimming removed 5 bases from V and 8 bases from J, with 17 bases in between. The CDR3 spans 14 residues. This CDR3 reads CASSVSTQAGTQYF. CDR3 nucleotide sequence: TGTGCCAGTAGTGTTTCGACTCAAGCGGGTACGCAGTATTTT.

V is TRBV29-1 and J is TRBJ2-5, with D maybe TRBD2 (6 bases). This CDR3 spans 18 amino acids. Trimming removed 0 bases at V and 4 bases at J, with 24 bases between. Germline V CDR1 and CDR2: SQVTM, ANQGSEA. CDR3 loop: CSVEESKSSGRAGETQYF. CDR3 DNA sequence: TGCAGCGTTGAAGAATCGAAGAGCAGCGGCAGAGCGGGAGAGACCCAGTACTTC.

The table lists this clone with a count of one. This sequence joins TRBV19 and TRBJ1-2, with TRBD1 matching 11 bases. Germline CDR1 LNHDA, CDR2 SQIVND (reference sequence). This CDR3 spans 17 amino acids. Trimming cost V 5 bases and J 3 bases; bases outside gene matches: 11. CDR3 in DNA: TGTGCCAGTAGTTCTCAGGGGAGGACAGGGGGCGACTATGGCTACACCTTC. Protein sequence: CASSSQGRTGGDYGYTF. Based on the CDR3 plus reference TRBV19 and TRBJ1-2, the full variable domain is DGGITQSPKYLFRKEGQNVTLSCEQNLNHDAMYWYRQDPGQGLRLIYYSQIVNDFQKGDIAEGYSVSREKKESFPLTVTSAQKNPTAFYLCASSSQGRTGGDYGYTFGSGTRLTVV.

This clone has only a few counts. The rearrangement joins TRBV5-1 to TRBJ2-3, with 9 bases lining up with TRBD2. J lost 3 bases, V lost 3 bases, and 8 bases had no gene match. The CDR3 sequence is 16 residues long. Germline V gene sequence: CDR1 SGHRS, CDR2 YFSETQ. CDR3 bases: TGCGCCAGCAGCTCCTTAGCGGGAGACAGAACAGATACGCAGTATTTT. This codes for CASSSLAGDRTDTQYF.

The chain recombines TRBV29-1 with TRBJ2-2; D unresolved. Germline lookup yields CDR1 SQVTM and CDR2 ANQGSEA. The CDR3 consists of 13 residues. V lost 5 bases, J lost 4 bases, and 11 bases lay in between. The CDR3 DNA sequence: TGCAGCGTTCAGCGCGATTCCACCGGGGAGCTGTTTTTT. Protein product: CSVQRDSTGELFF.

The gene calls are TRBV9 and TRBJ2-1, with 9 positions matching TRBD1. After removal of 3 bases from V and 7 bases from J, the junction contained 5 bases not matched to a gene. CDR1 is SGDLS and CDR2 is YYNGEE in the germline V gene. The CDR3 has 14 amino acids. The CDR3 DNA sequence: TGTGCCAGCAGCGAAGGGACAGGGAAAAATGAGCAGTTCTTC. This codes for CASSEGTGKNEQFF.